The rows below give T cell receptor beta chains drawn from one sample of a study of T cell responses to AZD1222 COVID-19 vaccine. The protocol was immunoSEQ multiplex PCR, while the TCRdb copy is restricted to in-frame clones and leaves out a portion. The profile covers 160,000 or so clones, with about nine tenths appearing a single time and approximately 7% taken by the ten largest. Sequencing used peripheral blood, obtained after recovery from COVID-19. Receptors were obtained from an adult who had recovered from COVID-19. CDR3s include the opening cysteine and the closing phenylalanine or tryptophan. Each record gives: clone size, V gene, D gene, J gene, CDR3 protein, CDR3 DNA. A D gene is named only where the DNA matches it firmly. The size field is filled for only some rows; it gives once, few, many or a size class.

clone_size: NA; v_call: TRBV28; d_call: NA; j_call: TRBJ2-7; cdr3_aa: CASSLPGQMPSYEQYF; cdr3_nt: TGTGCCAGCAGTTTACCCGGACAGATGCCCTCCTACGAGCAGTACTTC
clone_size: NA; v_call: TRBV14; d_call: NA; j_call: TRBJ1-1; cdr3_aa: CASSHMSEAFF; cdr3_nt: TGTGCCAGCAGCCATATGTCTGAAGCTTTCTTT
clone_size: once; v_call: TRBV3-1/TRBV3-2; d_call: NA; j_call: TRBJ2-7; cdr3_aa: CASSQVSGSYEQYF; cdr3_nt: TGTGCCAGCAGCCAAGTTTCAGGCTCCTACGAGCAGTACTTC
clone_size: NA; v_call: TRBV7-2; d_call: NA; j_call: TRBJ2-7; cdr3_aa: CASSLRGTAGDTYEQYF; cdr3_nt: TGTGCCAGCAGCTTAAGGGGGACAGCGGGGGACACCTACGAGCAGTACTTC
clone_size: NA; v_call: TRBV7-2; d_call: TRBD1; j_call: TRBJ1-5; cdr3_aa: CASSSSQGGDYQPQHF; cdr3_nt: TGTGCCAGCAGCTCATCGCAGGGGGGGGATTATCAGCCCCAGCATTTT
clone_size: NA; v_call: TRBV6-5; d_call: TRBD1; j_call: TRBJ2-7; cdr3_aa: CASIAQGAYEQYF; cdr3_nt: TGTGCCAGCATTGCGCAGGGGGCCTACGAGCAGTACTTC
clone_size: NA; v_call: TRBV4-2; d_call: NA; j_call: TRBJ2-7; cdr3_aa: CASSQETRPYEQYF; cdr3_nt: TGTGCCAGCAGCCAAGAGACTAGACCCTACGAGCAGTACTTC
clone_size: NA; v_call: TRBV15; d_call: NA; j_call: TRBJ1-2; cdr3_aa: CATSTRVSGYGYTF; cdr3_nt: TGTGCCACCAGCACCCGGGTTTCAGGGTATGGCTACACCTTC
clone_size: NA; v_call: TRBV14; d_call: NA; j_call: TRBJ2-4; cdr3_aa: CASSQAGIADTKNIQYF; cdr3_nt: TGTGCCAGCAGCCAAGCGGGGATAGCGGACACCAAAAACATTCAGTACTTC
clone_size: NA; v_call: TRBV6-2/TRBV6-3; d_call: NA; j_call: TRBJ1-5; cdr3_aa: CASSYLALRNQPQHF; cdr3_nt: TGTGCCAGCAGTTACTTGGCTTTAAGAAATCAGCCCCAGCATTTT
clone_size: NA; v_call: TRBV5-1; d_call: TRBD1; j_call: TRBJ2-3; cdr3_aa: CASSGQGALTDTQYF; cdr3_nt: TGCGCCAGCAGCGGGCAGGGGGCTCTCACAGATACGCAGTATTTT
clone_size: NA; v_call: TRBV18; d_call: NA; j_call: TRBJ1-3; cdr3_aa: CASSPPPPSSGNTIYF; cdr3_nt: TGTGCCAGCTCACCACCGCCACCAAGCTCTGGAAACACCATATATTTT